Described below is a single TCR beta chain sequence and its context. The source of the sample is a study of blood T cell repertoires in COVID-19. In the study overall: PBMCs, B-cell-depleted T cells, or T cells were the source of the cDNA or gDNA that made up the material.

The CDR3 runs 15 residues. Germline V CDR1 and CDR2: SGHTA, FQGNSA. Unmatched junction bases numbered 5, after V lost 1 base and J lost 4 bases. Sequencing used immunoSEQ multiplex PCR; TCRdb keeps in-frame clones, though not all of them. The repertoire includes around 53,000 clones, less than 85% of them detected once, and around a sixth sits in the top ten. Sequencing input: peripheral blood. This sequence joins TRBV7-2 and TRBJ2-7; 9 bases agree with TRBD2. This sequence originates from a man between 65 and 85 years old with active COVID-19. CDR3 in DNA: TGTGCCAGCAGCTTAGAGGCGGGAGGGACTTACGAGCAGTACTTC. Translation: CASSLEAGGTYEQYF.